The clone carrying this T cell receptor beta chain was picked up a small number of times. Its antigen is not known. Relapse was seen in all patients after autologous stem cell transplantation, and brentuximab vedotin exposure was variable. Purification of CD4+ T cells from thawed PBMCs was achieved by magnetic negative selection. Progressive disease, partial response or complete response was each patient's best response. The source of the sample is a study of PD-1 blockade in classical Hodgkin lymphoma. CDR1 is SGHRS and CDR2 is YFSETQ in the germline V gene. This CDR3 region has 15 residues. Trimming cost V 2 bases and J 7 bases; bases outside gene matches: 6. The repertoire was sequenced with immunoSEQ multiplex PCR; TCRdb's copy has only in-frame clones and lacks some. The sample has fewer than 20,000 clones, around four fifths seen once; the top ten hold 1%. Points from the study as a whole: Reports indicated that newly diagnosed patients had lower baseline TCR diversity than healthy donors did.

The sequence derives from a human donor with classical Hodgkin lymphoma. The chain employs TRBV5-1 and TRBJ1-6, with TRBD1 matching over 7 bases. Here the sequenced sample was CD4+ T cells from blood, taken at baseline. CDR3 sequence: CASSLQGLQNSPLHF. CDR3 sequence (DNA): TGCGCCAGCAGCTTACAGGGGCTCCAGAATTCACCCCTCCACTTT.